The T cell receptor beta chain described here comes from a study of cytomegalovirus exposure and HLA in healthy donors. PCR used 60 Vbeta primers and 13 Jbeta primers. The table came from immunoSEQ multiplex PCR; TCRdb's copy has only in-frame clones and leaves some out. The sample records 180,000 or so clones, nearly 80% being singletons. This CDR3 contains 15 residues. The germline V gene has CDR1 SGHAT and CDR2 FQNNGV. A note on this clone: Its specificity is unknown. A read error may produce the germline difference seen at one junction end.

Study observations and caveats: Because they were indistinguishable, some V segments, including TRBV6-2 and TRBV6-3, were excluded.

The rearrangement links TRBV11-2 to TRBJ2-7; TRBD2 agrees at 10 bases. This receptor was obtained from a female donor in good health and CMV-seronegative. Sequencing input: PBMCs. CDR3 nucleotides: TGTGCTAGCACAGAAGGGGCTAGCGGGGGCTACGAGCAGTACTTC. It is translated as CASTEGASGGYEQYF.